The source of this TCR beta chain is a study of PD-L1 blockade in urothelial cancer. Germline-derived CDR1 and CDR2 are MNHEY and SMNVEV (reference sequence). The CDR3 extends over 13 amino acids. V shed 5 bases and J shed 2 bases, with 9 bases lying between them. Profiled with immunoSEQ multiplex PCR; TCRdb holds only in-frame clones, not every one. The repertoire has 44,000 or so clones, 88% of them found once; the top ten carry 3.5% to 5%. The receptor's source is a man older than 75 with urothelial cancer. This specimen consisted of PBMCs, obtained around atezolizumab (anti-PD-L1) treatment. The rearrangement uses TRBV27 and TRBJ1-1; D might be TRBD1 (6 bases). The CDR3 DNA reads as TGTGCCAGCAGTAGGGGGGGTAACACTGAAGCTTTCTTT. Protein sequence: CASSRGGNTEAFF.